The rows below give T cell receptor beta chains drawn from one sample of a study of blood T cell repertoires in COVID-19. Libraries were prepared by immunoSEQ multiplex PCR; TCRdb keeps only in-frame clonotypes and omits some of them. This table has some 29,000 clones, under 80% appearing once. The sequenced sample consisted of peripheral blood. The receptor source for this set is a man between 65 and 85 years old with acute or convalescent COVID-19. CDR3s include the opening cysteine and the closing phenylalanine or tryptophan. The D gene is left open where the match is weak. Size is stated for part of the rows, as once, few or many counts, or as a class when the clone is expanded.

CDR3aa: CASSPRMQETQYF
CDR3nt: TGTGCCAGCAGCCCCCGTATGCAAGAGACCCAGTACTTC
v_gene: TRBV7-3
j_gene: TRBJ2-5
abundance: -
d_gene: -

CDR3aa: CASSQDLGGDEKLFF
CDR3nt: TGCGCCAGCAGCCAAGATCTAGGGGGCGATGAAAAACTGTTTTTT
v_gene: TRBV4-3
j_gene: TRBJ1-4
abundance: -
d_gene: TRBD1

CDR3aa: CASSFVADTQYF
CDR3nt: TGTGCCAGCAGCTTCGTCGCGGATACGCAGTATTTT
v_gene: TRBV7-6
j_gene: TRBJ2-3
abundance: -
d_gene: -

CDR3aa: CASSPSRDRNTGELFF
CDR3nt: TGTGCCAGTAGTCCCAGTCGGGACAGGAACACCGGGGAGCTGTTTTTT
v_gene: TRBV19
j_gene: TRBJ2-2
abundance: -
d_gene: TRBD1

CDR3aa: CASSERQGNSPLHF
CDR3nt: TGTGCCAGCAGCGAGAGACAGGGGAATTCACCCCTCCACTTT
v_gene: TRBV9
j_gene: TRBJ1-6
abundance: -
d_gene: TRBD1

CDR3aa: CASSEGLAGSYEQYF
CDR3nt: TGTGCCAGCAGCGAAGGACTAGCGGGCTCCTACGAGCAGTACTTC
v_gene: TRBV4-2
j_gene: TRBJ2-7
abundance: -
d_gene: TRBD2

CDR3aa: CASSHERNEQFF
CDR3nt: TGTGCCAGCAGCCACGAGCGCAATGAGCAGTTCTTC
v_gene: TRBV11-2
j_gene: TRBJ2-1
abundance: -
d_gene: -

CDR3aa: CASTELDRDNSPLHF
CDR3nt: TGTGCCAGCACCGAGCTGGACAGGGATAATTCACCCCTCCACTTT
v_gene: TRBV2
j_gene: TRBJ1-6
abundance: -
d_gene: TRBD1

CDR3aa: CASSPRAQGNTGELFF
CDR3nt: TGTGCCAGCTCACCCCGGGCCCAGGGGAACACCGGGGAGCTGTTTTTT
v_gene: TRBV18
j_gene: TRBJ2-2
abundance: -
d_gene: -

CDR3aa: CASSQPQGTGELFF
CDR3nt: TGTGCCAGCAGCCAACCACAGGGAACCGGGGAGCTGTTTTTT
v_gene: TRBV7-2
j_gene: TRBJ2-2
abundance: -
d_gene: -

CDR3aa: CATRPGPPYEQYF
CDR3nt: TGTGCCACCCGCCCGGGTCCCCCCTACGAGCAGTACTTC
v_gene: TRBV7-2
j_gene: TRBJ2-7
abundance: -
d_gene: -

CDR3aa: CAWSALGGGGTEAFF
CDR3nt: TGTGCCTGGAGTGCCCTTGGCGGGGGTGGGACTGAAGCTTTCTTT
v_gene: TRBV30
j_gene: TRBJ1-1
abundance: once
d_gene: -

CDR3aa: CASSSKRGSQFF
CDR3nt: TGTGCCAGCAGCTCAAAAAGGGGGTCCCAGTTCTTC
v_gene: TRBV7-2
j_gene: TRBJ2-1
abundance: -
d_gene: -

CDR3aa: CASRASTGFTDTQYF
CDR3nt: TGCGCCAGCAGAGCCTCGACAGGGTTCACAGATACGCAGTATTTT
v_gene: TRBV5-1
j_gene: TRBJ2-3
abundance: -
d_gene: TRBD1

CDR3aa: CAGRGDSGAGELFF
CDR3nt: TGTGCCGGTAGGGGCGACTCGGGAGCCGGGGAGCTGTTTTTT
v_gene: TRBV28
j_gene: TRBJ2-2
abundance: few
d_gene: -

CDR3aa: CASSIDSEGTQYF
CDR3nt: TGTGCCAGTAGTATTGACTCAGAAGGGACCCAGTACTTC
v_gene: TRBV19
j_gene: TRBJ2-5
abundance: -
d_gene: -

CDR3aa: CASKEGSTGNTEAFF
CDR3nt: TGCGCCAGCAAGGAGGGCTCGACGGGGAACACTGAAGCTTTCTTT
v_gene: TRBV5-1
j_gene: TRBJ1-1
abundance: -
d_gene: -

CDR3aa: CASAPGGGTYNEQFF
CDR3nt: TGTGCCAGCGCCCCGGGAGGCGGGACTTACAATGAGCAGTTCTTC
v_gene: TRBV5-4
j_gene: TRBJ2-1
abundance: once
d_gene: TRBD2

CDR3aa: CASSPEAGNPYEQYF
CDR3nt: TGCGCCAGCAGCCCGGAGGCCGGGAACCCCTACGAGCAGTACTTC
v_gene: TRBV5-1
j_gene: TRBJ2-7
abundance: -
d_gene: -

CDR3aa: CASSLDREDQPQHF
CDR3nt: TGTGCCAGCAGCTTGGACAGGGAGGATCAGCCCCAGCATTTT
v_gene: TRBV7-9
j_gene: TRBJ1-5
abundance: -
d_gene: TRBD1

CDR3aa: CSACEGPSEKLFF
CDR3nt: TGCAGTGCTTGTGAGGGCCCCAGTGAAAAACTGTTTTTT
v_gene: TRBV20-1
j_gene: TRBJ1-4
abundance: few
d_gene: -

CDR3aa: CASSLASMNTEAFF
CDR3nt: TGTGCCAGCAGCTTAGCGAGCATGAACACTGAAGCTTTCTTT
v_gene: TRBV7-9
j_gene: TRBJ1-1
abundance: few
d_gene: -

CDR3aa: CSAQWNTEAFF
CDR3nt: TGCAGTGCTCAATGGAACACTGAAGCTTTCTTT
v_gene: TRBV20-1
j_gene: TRBJ1-1
abundance: -
d_gene: -

CDR3aa: CASYSQDTEAFF
CDR3nt: TGTGCCAGTTACAGTCAAGACACTGAAGCTTTCTTT
v_gene: TRBV18
j_gene: TRBJ1-1
abundance: -
d_gene: -

CDR3aa: CASSLVGGGEQYF
CDR3nt: TGTGCCAGCAGCTTGGTAGGCGGCGGCGAGCAGTACTTC
v_gene: TRBV5-4
j_gene: TRBJ2-7
abundance: -
d_gene: -

CDR3aa: CASSGGERETQYF
CDR3nt: TGCGCCAGCAGCGGAGGGGAGAGAGAGACCCAGTACTTC
v_gene: TRBV5-1
j_gene: TRBJ2-5
abundance: few
d_gene: -

CDR3aa: CSAGDRGNYGYTF
CDR3nt: TGCAGCGCGGGGGACAGGGGCAACTATGGCTACACCTTC
v_gene: TRBV29-1
j_gene: TRBJ1-2
abundance: -
d_gene: TRBD1

CDR3aa: CASSLDPSQRFYGYTF
CDR3nt: TGCGCCAGCAGCTTGGATCCTTCACAGAGATTCTATGGCTACACCTTC
v_gene: TRBV5-1
j_gene: TRBJ1-2
abundance: -
d_gene: -

CDR3aa: CASSSSGLNGYTF
CDR3nt: TGTGCCAGCAGCTCGAGCGGTCTTAATGGCTACACCTTC
v_gene: TRBV7-8
j_gene: TRBJ1-2
abundance: -
d_gene: -

CDR3aa: CASSYGGQGYEQYF
CDR3nt: TGTGCCAGCAGTTACGGGGGACAGGGATACGAGCAGTACTTC
v_gene: TRBV28
j_gene: TRBJ2-7
abundance: -
d_gene: TRBD1

CDR3aa: CASSYSTWNGYTF
CDR3nt: TGTGCCAGCAGTTACTCGACATGGAACGGCTACACCTTC
v_gene: TRBV6-2/TRBV6-3
j_gene: TRBJ1-2
abundance: -
d_gene: -

CDR3aa: CASSRDSSYNEQFF
CDR3nt: TGTGCCAGCAGCCGGGACAGCTCCTACAATGAGCAGTTCTTC
v_gene: TRBV7-2
j_gene: TRBJ2-1
abundance: -
d_gene: TRBD1

CDR3aa: CASSFSQGYEQYF
CDR3nt: TGTGCCAGCAGTTTCTCACAGGGCTACGAGCAGTACTTC
v_gene: TRBV27
j_gene: TRBJ2-7
abundance: -
d_gene: -

CDR3aa: CASSPWGEETQYF
CDR3nt: TGTGCCAGTAGCCCTTGGGGCGAGGAGACCCAGTACTTC
v_gene: TRBV19
j_gene: TRBJ2-5
abundance: -
d_gene: -

CDR3aa: CASSFGLSAYEQYF
CDR3nt: TGTGCCAGCAGCTTCGGACTTTCCGCCTACGAGCAGTACTTC
v_gene: TRBV11-1
j_gene: TRBJ2-7
abundance: few
d_gene: -

CDR3aa: CAWSVLPGNEQYF
CDR3nt: TGTGCCTGGAGTGTACTTCCAGGGAACGAGCAGTACTTC
v_gene: TRBV30
j_gene: TRBJ2-7
abundance: -
d_gene: -

CDR3aa: CASSQAQQGPGTEAFF
CDR3nt: TGCGCCAGCAGCCAAGCCCAACAGGGGCCGGGCACTGAAGCTTTCTTT
v_gene: TRBV4-1
j_gene: TRBJ1-1
abundance: -
d_gene: TRBD1

CDR3aa: CASSAVGYDSSMTSFYEQYF
CDR3nt: TGTGCCAGCAGTGCTGTTGGATACGACTCGAGCATGACTAGCTTCTACGAGCAGTACTTC
v_gene: TRBV6-1
j_gene: TRBJ2-7
abundance: -
d_gene: TRBD2

CDR3aa: CASRARVRTNEKLFF
CDR3nt: TGTGCCAGCAGAGCCAGGGTGCGAACTAATGAAAAACTGTTTTTT
v_gene: TRBV6-5
j_gene: TRBJ1-4
abundance: -
d_gene: -

CDR3aa: CASSLQFRGEWPQHF
CDR3nt: TGTGCCAGCAGTCTTCAATTCAGGGGAGAGTGGCCCCAGCATTTT
v_gene: TRBV27
j_gene: TRBJ1-5
abundance: -
d_gene: -

CDR3aa: CASSRGTERNTIYF
CDR3nt: TGTGCCAGCAGCCGCGGGACAGAAAGAAACACCATATATTTT
v_gene: TRBV6-5
j_gene: TRBJ1-3
abundance: -
d_gene: TRBD1

CDR3aa: CASSERIDQEKLFF
CDR3nt: TGTGCCAGCAGCGAACGTATCGATCAGGAAAAACTGTTTTTT
v_gene: TRBV7-8
j_gene: TRBJ1-4
abundance: -
d_gene: -

CDR3aa: CASSLEPTGSESPLHF
CDR3nt: TGCGCCAGCAGCTTGGAACCGACAGGGTCGGAGTCACCCCTCCACTTT
v_gene: TRBV5-1
j_gene: TRBJ1-6
abundance: -
d_gene: TRBD1

CDR3aa: CASSLVGTGVTDTQYF
CDR3nt: TGTGCCAGCAGCTTAGTTGGGACAGGGGTGACAGATACGCAGTATTTT
v_gene: TRBV7-8
j_gene: TRBJ2-3
abundance: once
d_gene: TRBD1

CDR3aa: CATSPSGTQETQYF
CDR3nt: TGTGCCACCAGTCCTAGCGGGACTCAAGAGACCCAGTACTTC
v_gene: TRBV24-1
j_gene: TRBJ2-5
abundance: -
d_gene: TRBD2

CDR3aa: CASSPRQRGELFF
CDR3nt: TGTGCCAGCAGCCCCCGACAGCGCGGGGAGCTGTTTTTT
v_gene: TRBV5-8
j_gene: TRBJ2-2
abundance: once
d_gene: -

CDR3aa: CAISVAMGGETQYF
CDR3nt: TGTGCCATCAGTGTCGCAATGGGGGGGGAGACCCAGTACTTC
v_gene: TRBV10-3
j_gene: TRBJ2-5
abundance: once
d_gene: TRBD2

CDR3aa: CASIPGGTTKINEQFF
CDR3nt: TGTGCCAGCATCCCAGGGGGGACCACTAAAATTAATGAGCAGTTCTTC
v_gene: TRBV28
j_gene: TRBJ2-1
abundance: -
d_gene: -

CDR3aa: CASSTGMNTEAFF
CDR3nt: TGTGCCAGCTCAACAGGGATGAACACTGAAGCTTTCTTT
v_gene: TRBV18
j_gene: TRBJ1-1
abundance: -
d_gene: -

CDR3aa: CASRGQGSGELFF
CDR3nt: TGTGCCAGCAGGGGACAGGGGAGCGGGGAGCTGTTTTTT
v_gene: TRBV7-9
j_gene: TRBJ2-2
abundance: few
d_gene: TRBD1

CDR3aa: CASSLVGSGAGKTQYF
CDR3nt: TGTGCCAGCAGCTTAGTGGGTTCAGGGGCTGGGAAGACCCAGTACTTC
v_gene: TRBV7-2
j_gene: TRBJ2-5
abundance: -
d_gene: -

CDR3aa: CASSHLGAGYTF
CDR3nt: TGTGCCAGCAGCCATTTAGGGGCTGGCTACACCTTC
v_gene: TRBV6-2/TRBV6-3
j_gene: TRBJ1-2
abundance: -
d_gene: -

CDR3aa: CASSQQANEKLFF
CDR3nt: TGTGCCAGTAGTCAACAAGCTAATGAAAAACTGTTTTTT
v_gene: TRBV19
j_gene: TRBJ1-4
abundance: -
d_gene: -

CDR3aa: CASSAGVYEKLFF
CDR3nt: TGTGCCAGCAGCGCAGGGGTGTATGAAAAACTGTTTTTT
v_gene: TRBV6-5
j_gene: TRBJ1-4
abundance: -
d_gene: -

CDR3aa: CASSPRQAGDGYTF
CDR3nt: TGTGCCAGCTCACCACGCCAAGCAGGTGATGGCTACACCTTC
v_gene: TRBV18
j_gene: TRBJ1-2
abundance: -
d_gene: -

CDR3aa: CASSPRSGGLSEQFF
CDR3nt: TGTGCCAGCTCACCACGTAGCGGGGGGTTGAGTGAGCAGTTCTTC
v_gene: TRBV18
j_gene: TRBJ2-1
abundance: -
d_gene: TRBD2

CDR3aa: CASRFGGLAETQYF
CDR3nt: TGTGCCAGCAGATTCGGTGGACTAGCGGAGACCCAGTACTTC
v_gene: TRBV7-9
j_gene: TRBJ2-5
abundance: -
d_gene: TRBD2